The next 20 T cell receptor beta chains were all read from a single sample in a study of cytomegalovirus exposure and HLA in healthy donors. A multiplex PCR was run with 60 Vbeta primers and 13 Jbeta primers. The protocol was immunoSEQ multiplex PCR, while the TCRdb copy is restricted to in-frame clones and leaves out a portion. The repertoire holds approximately 120,000 clones, 76% seen once, with roughly 8% in the top ten. The sequenced material came from PBMCs. The receptors shown here come from a woman between 50 and 59 years old in good health and CMV-seropositive.

A few counts support this clone. The chain uses TRBV19 and TRBJ1-4; possible D gene TRBD1, 5 bases. CDR3 length: 17 amino acids. Deletions cut 3 bases from V and 8 bases from J, with 22 bases between. Germline values: CDR1 LNHDA, CDR2 SQIVND (reference sequence). In DNA form, the CDR3 reads TGTGCCAGTAGTATGGAGGGATCGGGCAGGGATTTCGAAAAACTGTTTTTT. Encoded protein: CASSMEGSGRDFEKLFF.

The chain is built from TRBV7-4 and TRBJ1-5; 9 bases are shared with TRBD1. V lost 2 bases, J lost 0 bases, and 14 bases stayed unmatched. Germline CDR1 reads SGHVT; CDR2 reads SQSDAQ. The CDR3 is 20 amino acids. CDR3 sequence reads: CASSLQQGAFALCSNQPQHF. Written as DNA, the CDR3 is TGTGCCAGCAGCTTACAACAGGGGGCGTTCGCACTGTGTAGCAATCAGCCCCAGCATTTT.

This chain's CDR3 is CASSSSGRITDTQYF. The CDR3 nucleotides read TGTGCCAGCAGCTCTAGCGGGAGAATCACAGATACGCAGTATTTT. V and J are TRBV7-2 and TRBJ2-3, with 10 bases that match TRBD2. V shed 4 bases, J shed 2 bases, and the junction held 3 bases outside the gene matches. CDR1 SGHTA and CDR2 FQGNSA come from the germline V gene. This CDR3 region has 15 residues.

The rearrangement uses TRBV6-1 and TRBJ2-1, with 7 bases fitting TRBD2. With 11 bases clipped from V and 4 bases from J, the junction kept 5 bases outside the gene matches. CDR3 length: 12 amino acids. CDR1 is MNHNS, CDR2 SASEGT, per germline. The CDR3 DNA sequence: TGTGCCGGGGGGACTACTTACAATGAGCAGTTCTTC. It is translated as CAGGTTYNEQFF.

The gene calls are TRBV5-1 and TRBJ2-1; weak D call: TRBD2 (7 bases). CDR3 size: 15 residues. Trimming stripped 3 bases from V and 6 bases from J, with 16 bases between. In germline, CDR1 is SGHRS, CDR2 YFSETQ. The CDR3 reads CASSSVGGQPNEQFF. The CDR3 DNA follows: TGCGCCAGCAGCTCCGTCGGGGGGCAGCCCAATGAGCAGTTCTTC.

Note on this clone: One end of the junction fails to match germline, which may point to a read error. V usage is TRBV7-7 and J usage is TRBJ2-1; tentatively, D is TRBD2 (5 bases). Germline-derived CDR1 and CDR2 are SSHAT and FNYEAQ (reference sequence). The CDR3 has 16 residues. The CDR3: CASSLALTASYNEQFF. The CDR3 nucleotides read TGTGCTAGCAGCTTAGCGTTGACTGCTTCCTACAATGAGCAGTTCTTC.

This chain links TRBV7-9 with TRBJ2-5, with D possibly TRBD2 on 6 matching bases. Looked up from germline, CDR1 is SEHNR and CDR2 is FQNEAQ (reference sequence). CDR3 size: 15 residues. Trimming took off 5 bases at V and 5 bases at J, with 18 bases between the two ends. Here the CDR3 reads CASSPTGLSGETQYF. CDR3 DNA: TGTGCCAGCAGCCCCACGGGACTTAGCGGCGAGACCCAGTACTTC. The whole variable domain, remainder taken from reference TRBV7-9 and TRBJ2-5, is DTGVSQNPRHKITKRGQNVTFRCDPISEHNRLYWYRQTLGQGPEFLTYFQNEAQLEKSRLLSDRFSAERPKGSFSTLEIQRTEQGDSAMYLCASSPTGLSGETQYFGPGTRLLVL.

V is TRBV7-2 and J is TRBJ2-1; D is possibly TRBD2 (6 bases). Looked up from germline, CDR1 is SGHTA and CDR2 is FQGNSA. V was shortened by 2 bases and J by 2 bases, with 16 bases between the two germline ends. CDR3 size: 17 residues. The CDR3 reads CASSLFPGVWAYNEQFF. The CDR3 nucleotides are TGTGCCAGCAGCTTATTCCCGGGAGTTTGGGCCTACAATGAGCAGTTCTTC.

The rearrangement links TRBV7-2 to TRBJ2-5; D is possibly TRBD2 (6 bases). Germline lookup yields CDR1 SGHTA and CDR2 FQGNSA. There are 15 residues in the CDR3. Trimming took off 2 bases at V and 1 base at J, with 11 bases between the two ends. The CDR3 region has the DNA TGTGCCAGCAGCTTAATGGGAGGTGCCCAAGAGACCCAGTACTTC. Protein sequence: CASSLMGGAQETQYF.

Ten or more counts support this clone. The chain employs TRBV6-6 and TRBJ2-1, with 13 positions matching TRBD2. The CDR3 covers 15 residues. The junction had 4 bases not matched to a gene; V was cut back by 3 bases and J by 8 bases. CDR1 and CDR2 (germline): MNHNY, SVGAGI (reference sequence). This CDR3 reads CASSYTSGGVYEQFF. The CDR3 coding sequence is TGTGCCAGCAGTTATACTAGCGGGGGGGTGTATGAGCAGTTCTTC.

This chain joins TRBV6-5 and TRBJ1-5; the D is unclear. Germline V lookup: CDR1 MNHEY, CDR2 SVGAGI. This CDR3 is built from 13 residues. V dropped 4 bases and J dropped 7 bases, with 11 bases sitting between them. The CDR3 bases are TGTGCCAGCAGTTTGGGCAGTGGGCAGCCCCAGCATTTT. Translated: CASSLGSGQPQHF.

The chain links TRBV7-2 to TRBJ2-7, with 11 bases matching TRBD2. V was pared by 8 bases and J by 0 bases, with 9 bases of the junction left unmatched. The CDR3 extends over 16 amino acids. Germline lookup yields CDR1 SGHTA and CDR2 FQGNSA. CDR3 in DNA: TGTGCCAGCCGAACCTCCCTAGCGGGGGGCTCCTACGAGCAGTACTTC. As protein: CASRTSLAGGSYEQYF.

V usage is TRBV5-1 and J usage is TRBJ2-5; 16 bases are shared with TRBD2. The germline CDR1 and CDR2 sequences are SGHRS and YFSETQ. Germline trimming cut 3 bases from V and 3 bases from J; bases unmatched to any gene: 2. The CDR3 is 16 residues long. CDR3 nucleotides: TGCGCCAGCAGCTCGGGACTAGCGGGAGGGAAAGAGACCCAGTACTTC. Translated: CASSSGLAGGKETQYF.

This clone was detected only a few times. The J gene is TRBJ2-1, the V gene TRBV7-3; 12 bases are shared with TRBD1. The CDR3 loop spans 16 amino acids. CDR1 is SGHTA and CDR2 is FQGTGA in the germline V gene. V shed 2 bases and J 5 bases; nucleotides not matched to a gene: 4. CDR3 loop: CASSLAGQGANNEQFF. CDR3 sequence (DNA): TGTGCCAGCAGCTTAGCGGGACAGGGGGCAAACAATGAGCAGTTCTTC.

This rearrangement joins TRBV19 to TRBJ2-2; the D gene is possibly TRBD2 (5 bases). V lost 3 bases and J 2 bases, leaving 10 bases between the germline ends. The CDR3 runs to 15 residues. The germline gives CDR1 LNHDA, CDR2 SQIVND (reference sequence). The CDR3 loop is CASSISGLNTGELFF. The CDR3 bases are TGTGCCAGTAGTATCTCAGGACTTAACACCGGGGAGCTGTTTTTT.

The V call is TRBV4-1, the J call TRBJ1-1; 9 positions match TRBD1. Per germline, CDR1 MGHRA and CDR2 YSYEKL. The CDR3 has 18 residues. The V gene end was trimmed by 0 bases and the J gene end by 1 base; junction bases not matched to a gene: 9. CDR3 sequence: CASSQDLGQGDKNTEAFF. DNA of the CDR3: TGCGCCAGCAGCCAAGACCTGGGACAGGGTGATAAGAACACTGAAGCTTTCTTT.

CDR3 DNA sequence: TGCGCCAGCAGCCAAGGAAGAGCGGGAGGGCTCACCGGGGAGCTGTTTTTT. This sequence encodes CASSQGRAGGLTGELFF. The chain links TRBV4-3 to TRBJ2-2, with TRBD2 identical over 10 bases. This CDR3 is 17 amino acids long. The trim removed 1 base at V and 4 bases at J, leaving 6 bases unmatched. CDR1 and CDR2 (germline): LGHNA, YSLEER.

This clone was detected a few times. The V call is TRBV5-4, the J call TRBJ2-2; 7 bases match TRBD1. The CDR3 loop spans 14 amino acids. Trimming at V came to 4 bases and at J to 6 bases, leaving 6 bases not matched to a gene. The germline V gene encodes CDR1 SGHNT and CDR2 YYREEE (reference sequence). The CDR3 sequence is CASSKLQGPGELFF. CDR3 nucleotides: TGTGCCAGCAGCAAACTACAGGGGCCCGGGGAGCTGTTTTTT.

This chain uses TRBV7-2 with TRBJ2-2, with 7 positions matching TRBD2. Germline loops: CDR1 SGHTA, CDR2 FQGNSA. CDR3 size: 15 residues. V lost 5 bases to trimming and J lost 6 bases; unmatched junction nucleotides: 9. The CDR3, as DNA: TGTGCCAGCAGCCCCCGACTAGCTGGGGCCGGGGAGCTGTTTTTT. It is translated as CASSPRLAGAGELFF.

The chain joins TRBV5-6 to TRBJ2-5, with TRBD2 matching 12 bases. There are 16 residues in the CDR3. Germline CDR1 reads SGHDT; CDR2 reads YYEEEE. Trimming at V came to 4 bases and at J to 1 base, leaving 5 bases not matched to a gene. The CDR3 sequence: CASSQLAGGPQETQYF. CDR3 sequence (DNA): TGTGCCAGCAGCCAACTAGCGGGGGGACCCCAAGAGACCCAGTACTTC.